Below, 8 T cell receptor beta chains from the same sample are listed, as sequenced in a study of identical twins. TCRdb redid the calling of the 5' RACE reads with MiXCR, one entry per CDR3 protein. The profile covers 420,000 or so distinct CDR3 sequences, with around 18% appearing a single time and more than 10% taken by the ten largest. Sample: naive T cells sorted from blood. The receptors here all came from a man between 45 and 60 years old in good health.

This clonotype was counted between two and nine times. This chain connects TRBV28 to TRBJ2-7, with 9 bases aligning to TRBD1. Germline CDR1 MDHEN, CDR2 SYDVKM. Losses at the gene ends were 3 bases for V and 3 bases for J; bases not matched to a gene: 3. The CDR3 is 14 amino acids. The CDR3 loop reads CASSLLTGGYEQYF. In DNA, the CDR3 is TGTGCCAGCAGTTTGTTGACAGGGGGCTACGAGCAGTACTTC.

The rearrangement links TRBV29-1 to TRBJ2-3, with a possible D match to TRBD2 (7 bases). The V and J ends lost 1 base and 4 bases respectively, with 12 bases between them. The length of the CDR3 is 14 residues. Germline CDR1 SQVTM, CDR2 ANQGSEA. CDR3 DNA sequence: TGCAGCGTTGAAGTAGGGGGGGGGGCAGATACGCAGTATTTT. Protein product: CSVEVGGGADTQYF.

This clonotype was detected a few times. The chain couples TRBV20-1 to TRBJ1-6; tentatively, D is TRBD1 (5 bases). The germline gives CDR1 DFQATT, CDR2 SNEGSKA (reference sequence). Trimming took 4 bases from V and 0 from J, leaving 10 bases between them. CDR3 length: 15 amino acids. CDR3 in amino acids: CSAKGLSSYNSPLHF. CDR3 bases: TGCAGTGCTAAGGGGTTAAGCTCCTATAATTCACCCCTCCACTTT.

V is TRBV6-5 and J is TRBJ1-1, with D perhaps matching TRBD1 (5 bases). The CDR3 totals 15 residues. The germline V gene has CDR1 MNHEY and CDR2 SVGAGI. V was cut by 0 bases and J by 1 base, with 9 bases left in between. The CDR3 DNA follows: TGTGCCAGCAGTTACTCCTACAGGAAGAACACTGAAGCTTTCTTT. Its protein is CASSYSYRKNTEAFF.

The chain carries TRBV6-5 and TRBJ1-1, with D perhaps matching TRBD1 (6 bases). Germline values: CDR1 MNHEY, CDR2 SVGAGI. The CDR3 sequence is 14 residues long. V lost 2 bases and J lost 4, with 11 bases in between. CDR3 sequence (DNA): TGTGCCAGCAGTTACGCTACGGGGGCCACTGAAGCTTTCTTT. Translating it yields CASSYATGATEAFF.

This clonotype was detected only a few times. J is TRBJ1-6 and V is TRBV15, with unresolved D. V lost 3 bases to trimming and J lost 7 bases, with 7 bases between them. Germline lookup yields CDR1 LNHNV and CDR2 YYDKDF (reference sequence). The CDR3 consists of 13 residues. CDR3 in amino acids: CATSSLPNSPLHF. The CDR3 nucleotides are TGTGCCACCAGCAGTTTACCCAATTCACCCCTCCACTTT.

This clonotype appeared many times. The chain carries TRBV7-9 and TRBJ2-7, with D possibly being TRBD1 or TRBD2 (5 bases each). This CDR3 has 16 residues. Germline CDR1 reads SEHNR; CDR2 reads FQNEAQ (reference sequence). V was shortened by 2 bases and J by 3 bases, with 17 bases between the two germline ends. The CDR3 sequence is CASSLFTLGAGYEQYF. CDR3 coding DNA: TGTGCCAGCAGCTTATTTACCCTCGGGGCAGGCTACGAGCAGTACTTC. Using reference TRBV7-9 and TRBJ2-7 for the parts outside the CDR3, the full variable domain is DTGVSQNPRHKITKRGQNVTFRCDPISEHNRLYWYRQTLGQGPEFLTYFQNEAQLEKSRLLSDRFSAERPKGSFSTLEIQRTEQGDSAMYLCASSLFTLGAGYEQYFGPGTRLTVT.

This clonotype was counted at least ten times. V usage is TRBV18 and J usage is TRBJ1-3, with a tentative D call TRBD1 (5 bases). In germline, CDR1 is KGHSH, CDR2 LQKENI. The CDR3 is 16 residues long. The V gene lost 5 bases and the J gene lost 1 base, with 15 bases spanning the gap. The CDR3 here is CASSATVARSGNTIYF. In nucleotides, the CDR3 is TGTGCCAGCTCAGCGACAGTAGCGAGATCTGGAAACACCATATATTTT.